This is a list of T cell receptor beta chains from one sample in a study of T cell responses to AZD1222 COVID-19 vaccine. The method was immunoSEQ multiplex PCR; TCRdb's version includes in-frame clones alone and lacks a portion of them. The top ten clones hold approximately 2% of a sample with about 160,000 clones, 90% to 95% of them seen once. This sample comprised peripheral blood, obtained on day 0 of AZD1222 vaccination. These receptor sequences come from an adult in good health. Each CDR3 is given with its conserved first and last residue. The D gene is left open where the match is weak. Clone size is given for some rows only: seen once, a few or many times, or a class if the clone is expanded.

CDR3 length: 12; J gene: TRBJ1-2; V gene: TRBV3-1/TRBV3-2; clone size: NA; D gene: NA; CDR3 DNA: TGTGCCAGCAGCCGGCAACCAAATGGCTACACCTTC; CDR3 protein: CASSRQPNGYTF
CDR3 length: 14; J gene: TRBJ1-2; V gene: TRBV9; clone size: NA; D gene: NA; CDR3 DNA: TGTGCCAGCTCCACGAATGTACAGGGAAGAGGCTACACCTTC; CDR3 protein: CASSTNVQGRGYTF
CDR3 length: 15; J gene: TRBJ1-2; V gene: TRBV19; clone size: NA; D gene: NA; CDR3 DNA: TGTGCCAGTAGTATTCGGGTTCCTCTACGCTATGGCTACACCTTC; CDR3 protein: CASSIRVPLRYGYTF
CDR3 length: 13; J gene: TRBJ1-1; V gene: TRBV30; clone size: NA; D gene: NA; CDR3 DNA: TGTGCCTGGAGTAACGGTCTTAACACTGAAGCTTTCTTT; CDR3 protein: CAWSNGLNTEAFF
CDR3 length: 14; J gene: TRBJ1-2; V gene: TRBV5-4; clone size: NA; D gene: NA; CDR3 DNA: TGTGCCAGCAGCTTGGGGGTAGCTAACTATGGCTACACCTTC; CDR3 protein: CASSLGVANYGYTF
CDR3 length: 19; J gene: TRBJ1-2; V gene: TRBV28; clone size: NA; D gene: TRBD1; CDR3 DNA: TGTGCCAGCAGTTTAGTAGGGGGGACAGGAACACTCCTCAACTATGGCTACACCTTC; CDR3 protein: CASSLVGGTGTLLNYGYTF
CDR3 length: 14; J gene: TRBJ1-5; V gene: TRBV30; clone size: few; D gene: TRBD1; CDR3 DNA: TGTGCCTGGAGTGTACAAGGGGGCGGACAGCCCCAGCATTTT; CDR3 protein: CAWSVQGGGQPQHF
CDR3 length: 15; J gene: TRBJ1-5; V gene: TRBV6-5; clone size: NA; D gene: TRBD1; CDR3 DNA: TGTGCCAGCAGTCCCCTGACAGGGGGCAATCAGCCCCAGCATTTT; CDR3 protein: CASSPLTGGNQPQHF
CDR3 length: 16; J gene: TRBJ2-1; V gene: TRBV28; clone size: NA; D gene: TRBD1; CDR3 DNA: TGTGCCAGCAGTTTACCCGACAGGGGATCCTACAATGAGCAGTTCTTC; CDR3 protein: CASSLPDRGSYNEQFF
CDR3 length: 15; J gene: TRBJ1-2; V gene: TRBV28; clone size: NA; D gene: TRBD1; CDR3 DNA: TGTGCCAGCAGTTTACGGAGGGGGCCATGGTACGGCTACACCTTC; CDR3 protein: CASSLRRGPWYGYTF
CDR3 length: 12; J gene: TRBJ1-4; V gene: TRBV5-4; clone size: NA; D gene: NA; CDR3 DNA: TGTGCCAGCAGCTTGGCAGGGGAAAAACTGTTTTTT; CDR3 protein: CASSLAGEKLFF
CDR3 length: 14; J gene: TRBJ1-2; V gene: TRBV7-2; clone size: NA; D gene: NA; CDR3 DNA: TGTGCCAGCAGCGATCCGGGCCCCTGGCAGGGCTACACCTTC; CDR3 protein: CASSDPGPWQGYTF
CDR3 length: 12; J gene: TRBJ1-1; V gene: TRBV5-1; clone size: NA; D gene: TRBD1; CDR3 DNA: TGCGCCATTCGCGACAGGGCCGGGGAAGCTTTCTTT; CDR3 protein: CAIRDRAGEAFF
CDR3 length: 14; J gene: TRBJ1-1; V gene: TRBV28; clone size: NA; D gene: NA; CDR3 DNA: TGTGCCAGCAGCGAGACCCTGAGGGACACTGAAGCTTTCTTT; CDR3 protein: CASSETLRDTEAFF
CDR3 length: 12; J gene: TRBJ1-6; V gene: TRBV4-3; clone size: NA; D gene: NA; CDR3 DNA: TGCGCCAGCAGCCAAGATGGAGTACCCCTCCACTTT; CDR3 protein: CASSQDGVPLHF
CDR3 length: 13; J gene: TRBJ1-5; V gene: TRBV10-1; clone size: NA; D gene: NA; CDR3 DNA: TGCGCCAGCAGTGACAATATCAATCAGCCCCAGCATTTT; CDR3 protein: CASSDNINQPQHF
CDR3 length: 14; J gene: TRBJ1-5; V gene: TRBV9; clone size: NA; D gene: NA; CDR3 DNA: TGTGCCAGCAGCAGGGGCGTGAGCAATCAGCCCCAGCATTTT; CDR3 protein: CASSRGVSNQPQHF
CDR3 length: 12; J gene: TRBJ2-1; V gene: TRBV3-1/TRBV3-2; clone size: NA; D gene: NA; CDR3 DNA: TGTGCCAGCAGCCAAGATGGGGCGGATCAGTTCTTC; CDR3 protein: CASSQDGADQFF
CDR3 length: 11; J gene: TRBJ2-3; V gene: TRBV7-2; clone size: NA; D gene: NA; CDR3 DNA: TGTGCCAGCCCTAGCACAGATACGCAGTATTTT; CDR3 protein: CASPSTDTQYF
CDR3 length: 14; J gene: TRBJ2-5; V gene: TRBV15; clone size: NA; D gene: NA; CDR3 DNA: TGTGCCACCAGCAGAGATAGGGGTAGGGGGACCCAGTACTTC; CDR3 protein: CATSRDRGRGTQYF
CDR3 length: 14; J gene: TRBJ1-1; V gene: TRBV15; clone size: NA; D gene: NA; CDR3 DNA: TGTGCCACCAGCAGAGAACTGAAGGACACTGAAGCTTTCTTT; CDR3 protein: CATSRELKDTEAFF
CDR3 length: 14; J gene: TRBJ1-1; V gene: TRBV19; clone size: NA; D gene: NA; CDR3 DNA: TGTGCCAGTAGGGTGGACGGTCTAAACACTGAAGCTTTCTTT; CDR3 protein: CASRVDGLNTEAFF
CDR3 length: 13; J gene: TRBJ2-7; V gene: TRBV5-5; clone size: NA; D gene: NA; CDR3 DNA: TGTGCCAGCAGCTTGCCAGGGGCCTACGAGCAGTACTTC; CDR3 protein: CASSLPGAYEQYF